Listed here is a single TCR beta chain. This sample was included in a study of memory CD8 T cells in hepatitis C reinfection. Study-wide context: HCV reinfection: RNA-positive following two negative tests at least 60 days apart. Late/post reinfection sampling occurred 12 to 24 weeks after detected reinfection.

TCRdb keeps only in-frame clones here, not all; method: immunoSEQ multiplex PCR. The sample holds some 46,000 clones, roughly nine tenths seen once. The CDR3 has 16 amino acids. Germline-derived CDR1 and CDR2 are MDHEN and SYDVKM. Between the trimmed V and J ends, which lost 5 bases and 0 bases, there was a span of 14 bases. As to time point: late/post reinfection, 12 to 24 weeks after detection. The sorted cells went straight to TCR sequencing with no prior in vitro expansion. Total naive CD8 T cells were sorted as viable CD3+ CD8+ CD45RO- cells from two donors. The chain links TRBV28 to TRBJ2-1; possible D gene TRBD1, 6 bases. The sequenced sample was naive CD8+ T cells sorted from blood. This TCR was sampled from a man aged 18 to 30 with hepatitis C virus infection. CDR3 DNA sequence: TGTGCCAGCAGTAAACTGGGGGCCGGCTCCTACAATGAGCAGTTCTTC. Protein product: CASSKLGAGSYNEQFF.